These 26 T cell receptor beta chains came from one sample sequenced in a study of OX40 agonist ivuxolimab in advanced cancers. The repertoire was sequenced with immunoSEQ multiplex PCR; TCRdb's copy has only in-frame clones and lacks some. The table lists tens of thousands of clones, over 70% of them singletons. The sample here was CD4+ or CD8+ T cells sorted from blood, taken in a trial of the OX40 agonist ivuxolimab. The receptors originated from an adult with an advanced solid tumor such as melanoma, head and neck, liver or kidney cancer.

The genes are TRBV6-5 and TRBJ2-7; 10 nucleotides match TRBD1. Trimming cost V 4 bases and J 3 bases; bases outside gene matches: 3. The germline CDR1 and CDR2 sequences are MNHEY and SVGAGI. This CDR3 has 14 residues. The CDR3 sequence is CASSSDRGLYEQYF. CDR3 DNA: TGTGCCAGCAGTTCCGACAGGGGGCTCTACGAGCAGTACTTC.

V and J are TRBV2 and TRBJ1-2; D is unresolved. Germline V CDR1 and CDR2: SNHLY, FYNNEI. The length of the CDR3 is 10 residues. V was pared by 6 bases and J by 8 bases, with 7 bases between. For the CDR3, the DNA is TGTGCCAGCAGACAAGTAGGCTACACCTTC. This gives the protein CASRQVGYTF.

CDR3 coding DNA: TGCGCCAGCAGCTTGTTTCTAGCGGGGGAAGAGACCCAGTACTTC. Encoded protein: CASSLFLAGEETQYF. The chain couples TRBV5-1 to TRBJ2-5, with 10 positions matching TRBD2. Germline V lookup: CDR1 SGHRS, CDR2 YFSETQ. This CDR3 contains 15 residues. The V gene end was trimmed by 1 base and the J gene end by 3 bases; junction bases not matched to a gene: 3.

The rearrangement uses TRBV7-2 and TRBJ1-5; 9 nucleotides agree with TRBD1. Trimming at V came to 3 bases and at J to 5 bases, leaving 5 bases not matched to a gene. The CDR3 loop spans 15 amino acids. Germline V gives CDR1 SGHTA, CDR2 FQGNSA. The CDR3 bases are TGTGCCAGCAGCTTGTCTACAGGGGGCGATCAGCCCCAGCATTTT. It codes for CASSLSTGGDQPQHF.

This rearrangement joins TRBV7-3 to TRBJ1-1, with 9 bases fitting TRBD1. Germline values: CDR1 SGHTA, CDR2 FQGTGA. The CDR3 runs to 14 residues. V shed 4 bases, J shed 3 bases, and the junction held 3 bases outside the gene matches. The CDR3 region is CASSSQGADTEAFF. The CDR3 bases are TGTGCCAGCAGCTCACAGGGGGCTGACACTGAAGCTTTCTTT.

This chain joins TRBV18 and TRBJ2-1, with D uncertain. The CDR3 totals 16 residues. Deletions cut 3 bases from V and 6 bases from J, with 18 bases between. Germline lookup yields CDR1 KGHSH and CDR2 LQKENI. The CDR3 DNA reads TGTGCCAGCTCACCTAACATGGCAGGCACCCTCAATGAGCAGTTCTTC. Amino acids: CASSPNMAGTLNEQFF.

The J gene is TRBJ2-1, the V gene TRBV5-4; D not resolved. The V end was cut by 4 bases, the J end by 9 bases, with 11 bases between. Germline values: CDR1 SGHNT, CDR2 YYREEE (reference sequence). This CDR3 has 12 amino acids. This CDR3 is CASSADNTEQFF. As DNA, the CDR3 is TGTGCCAGCAGCGCCGACAACACTGAGCAGTTCTTC.

The chain joins TRBV7-6 to TRBJ2-3; 12 bases are a match to TRBD2. Trimming at V came to 5 bases and at J to 3 bases, leaving 15 bases not matched to a gene. Germline CDR1 SGHVS, CDR2 FNYEAQ. There are 19 residues in the CDR3. CDR3 DNA: TGTGCCAGCAGCCCCCCGTCCGCGACTAGCGGGAGTCGTACAGATACGCAGTATTTT. Its protein product is CASSPPSATSGSRTDTQYF.

DNA for the CDR3: TGCAGCGTTGGGGGACAGACTCCCACAGATACGCAGTATTTT. It yields the protein CSVGGQTPTDTQYF. The chain is built from TRBV29-1 and TRBJ2-3; 7 bases are shared with TRBD1. In germline, CDR1 is SQVTM, CDR2 ANQGSEA. V shed 4 bases and J 2 bases; nucleotides not matched to a gene: 6. The CDR3 is 14 amino acids.

The sample holds a few counts of this clone. CDR3 coding DNA: TGTGCCAGTCTCGAAGGGAACACTGAAGCTTTCTTT. This gives the protein CASLEGNTEAFF. This sequence joins TRBV19 and TRBJ1-1, with D unresolved. Germline CDR1 reads LNHDA; CDR2 reads SQIVND (reference sequence). V was shortened by 8 bases and J by 1 base, with 8 bases between the two germline ends. This CDR3 region has 12 residues.

This chain joins TRBV16 and TRBJ1-5, with a tentative D call TRBD1 (6 bases). V was clipped by 4 bases and J by 0 bases, with 16 bases between them. Germline CDR1 is KGHSY and CDR2 is FQNENV. The CDR3 runs 17 residues. CDR3 sequence: CASSRPRDIYSNQPQHF. CDR3 coding DNA: TGTGCCAGCAGCCGACCCCGGGACATCTATAGCAATCAGCCCCAGCATTTT.

This clone was seen a handful of times. This likely traces to a read error, being one base from a far larger clone. This sequence joins TRBV6-1 and TRBJ2-3, with TRBD2 matching 15 bases. CDR1 is MNHNS, CDR2 SASEGT, per germline. CDR3 length equals 15 residues. V dropped 4 bases and J dropped 4; count of bases not matched to a gene: 0. CDR3 sequence reads: CASSGTSGGADTQYF. The CDR3 DNA reads as TGTGCCAGCAGTGGGACTAGCGGGGGGGCAGATACGCAGTATTTT.

This clone was counted once. J is TRBJ2-5 and V is TRBV7-2; 10 nucleotides line up with TRBD2. V gave up 1 base and J gave up 1 base; unmatched junction bases: 3. Germline CDR1 is SGHTA and CDR2 is FQGNSA. The CDR3 has 16 residues. The CDR3 sequence is CASSLVASGGQETQYF. Written as DNA, the CDR3 is TGTGCCAGCAGCTTAGTAGCTAGCGGGGGCCAAGAGACCCAGTACTTC.

The chain couples TRBV6-4 to TRBJ1-1, with unresolved D. CDR3 length: 13 amino acids. Between the trimmed V and J ends, which lost 4 bases and 6 bases, there was a span of 12 bases. Germline V CDR1 and CDR2: MRHNA, SNTAGT. Written as DNA, the CDR3 is TGTGCCAGCAGTGTCAATATAGCGGCTGAAGCTTTCTTT. Residues: CASSVNIAAEAFF.

This chain links TRBV5-5 with TRBJ2-7; D is possibly TRBD2 (7 bases). Germline V gives CDR1 SGHKS, CDR2 YYEKEE (reference sequence). The CDR3 spans 15 residues. Trimming shortened V by 3 bases and J by 2 bases, and 15 bases separated the two germline ends. DNA of the CDR3: TGTGCCAGCAGCTCCTGGACAGCGGGGACCTACGAGCAGTACTTC. Residues: CASSSWTAGTYEQYF.

This clone was seen a handful of times. This chain uses TRBV29-1 with TRBJ2-7, with D maybe TRBD1 (5 bases). The V end was cut by 0 bases, the J end by 3 bases, with 12 bases between. The CDR3 totals 14 residues. Germline V gene sequence: CDR1 SQVTM, CDR2 ANQGSEA. The DNA for the CDR3 is TGCAGCGTTGAAGATCCAGGCGACAGCTACGAGCAGTACTTC. This gives the protein CSVEDPGDSYEQYF.

V and J are TRBV9 and TRBJ2-5; D perhaps matches TRBD2 (6 bases). The CDR3 totals 15 residues. V shed 2 bases and J shed 2 bases, with 13 bases lying between them. The germline V gene has CDR1 SGDLS and CDR2 YYNGEE. CDR3 in DNA: TGTGCCAGCAGCGTTGGCGGGGAGACACAAGAGACCCAGTACTTC. It translates to CASSVGGETQETQYF. The complete variable domain, with remaining parts taken from reference TRBV9 and TRBJ2-5, reads DSGVTQTPKHLITATGQRVTLRCSPRSGDLSVYWYQQSLDQGLQFLIQYYNGEERAKGNILERFSAQQFPDLHSELNLSSLELGDSALYFCASSVGGETQETQYFGPGTRLLVL.

The V and J genes are TRBV5-1 and TRBJ2-3; D possibly corresponds to TRBD1 (7 bases). Germline assignment: CDR1 SGHRS and CDR2 YFSETQ. This CDR3 has 17 residues. The ends were cut back, 0 bases at V and 4 bases at J, with 18 bases in the middle. In nucleotides, the CDR3 is TGCGCCAGCAGCTTGGCCTCAGGGGGGCGCACGGCAGATACGCAGTATTTT. Protein sequence: CASSLASGGRTADTQYF.

The sample holds one count of this clone. The V call is TRBV11-2, the J call TRBJ2-7; TRBD1 might be the D (5 bases). V dropped 1 base and J dropped 3 bases, with 16 bases sitting between them. Germline CDR1 is SGHAT and CDR2 is FQNNGV. This CDR3 spans 16 amino acids. Here the CDR3 reads CASSLAPQGSLYEQYF. For the CDR3, the DNA is TGTGCCAGCAGCTTAGCGCCGCAGGGTTCCCTCTACGAGCAGTACTTC. The variable domain in full, with the rest retrieved from reference TRBV11-2 and TRBJ2-7, is EAGVAQSPRYKIIEKRQSVAFWCNPISGHATLYWYQQILGQGPKLLIQFQNNGVVDDSQLPKDRFSAERLKGVDSTLKIQPAKLEDSAVYLCASSLAPQGSLYEQYFGPGTRLTVT.

V gene TRBV9 combines with J gene TRBJ2-7; TRBD1 agrees at 10 bases. This CDR3 has 19 amino acids. CDR1 and CDR2 from the germline V gene are SGDLS and YYNGEE. The ends lost 0 bases at V and 2 bases at J; junction bases unmatched: 14. CDR3 residues: CASSVGRDRGFDSPYEQYF. The CDR3 DNA reads as TGTGCCAGCAGCGTAGGACGGGACAGGGGTTTTGATTCCCCCTACGAGCAGTACTTC.

The V call is TRBV7-9, the J call TRBJ1-1; D perhaps matches TRBD1 (5 bases). The CDR3 loop spans 15 amino acids. V gave up 7 bases and J gave up 3 bases, with 18 bases separating them. Germline V lookup: CDR1 SEHNR, CDR2 FQNEAQ (reference sequence). CDR3 sequence (DNA): TGTGCCAGCATCGGTGGCAGGGTTCTGGACACTGAAGCTTTCTTT. It is translated as CASIGGRVLDTEAFF.

The rearrangement links TRBV19 to TRBJ1-1; perhaps TRBD1 as D (5 bases). V lost 5 bases and J lost 1, with 20 bases in between. CDR1 is LNHDA and CDR2 is SQIVND in the germline V gene (reference sequence). The CDR3 contains 17 residues. CDR3 DNA sequence: TGTGCCAGTAGTCTTAGGAGGGACCTTCGGGCGAACACTGAAGCTTTCTTT. Encoded protein: CASSLRRDLRANTEAFF.

The chain couples TRBV18 to TRBJ2-5; 7 bases align to TRBD2. After removal of 3 bases from V and 7 bases from J, the junction contained 23 bases not matched to a gene. The CDR3 runs 19 residues. Germline CDR1 and CDR2: KGHSH and LQKENI. This CDR3 reads CASSPTPTYAWEGWRTQYF. CDR3 nucleotide sequence: TGTGCCAGCTCACCTACGCCTACGTATGCATGGGAGGGTTGGCGGACCCAGTACTTC.

The chain couples TRBV9 to TRBJ2-1; D uncertain. Germline V gene data show CDR1 as SGDLS and CDR2 as YYNGEE. Trimming cost V 2 bases and J 6 bases, with 6 bases left between them. The CDR3 spans 12 residues. This chain's CDR3 is CASSVAGNEQFF. DNA for the CDR3: TGTGCCAGCAGCGTCGCCGGCAATGAGCAGTTCTTC.

The rearrangement joins TRBV19 to TRBJ1-4, with D perhaps matching TRBD1 (5 bases). The germline V gene encodes CDR1 LNHDA and CDR2 SQIVND (reference sequence). Trimming removed 6 bases at V and 6 bases at J, with 17 bases between. This CDR3 spans 15 amino acids. CDR3 region: CASSPIDSSDEKLFF. The CDR3 DNA follows: TGTGCCAGTAGCCCCATCGACAGTTCCGATGAAAAACTGTTTTTT.

This clone has just a few counts. The CDR3 coding sequence is TGTGCCAGTAGTAGGTATGGGACAGGAACGAACACTGAAGCTTTCTTT. Its protein is CASSRYGTGTNTEAFF. The chain combines TRBV19 with TRBJ1-1; 8 bases align to TRBD1. The junction had 8 bases not matched to a gene; V was cut back by 4 bases and J by 1 base. Germline V gene lookup returns CDR1 LNHDA and CDR2 SQIVND (reference sequence). The CDR3 is 16 amino acids.